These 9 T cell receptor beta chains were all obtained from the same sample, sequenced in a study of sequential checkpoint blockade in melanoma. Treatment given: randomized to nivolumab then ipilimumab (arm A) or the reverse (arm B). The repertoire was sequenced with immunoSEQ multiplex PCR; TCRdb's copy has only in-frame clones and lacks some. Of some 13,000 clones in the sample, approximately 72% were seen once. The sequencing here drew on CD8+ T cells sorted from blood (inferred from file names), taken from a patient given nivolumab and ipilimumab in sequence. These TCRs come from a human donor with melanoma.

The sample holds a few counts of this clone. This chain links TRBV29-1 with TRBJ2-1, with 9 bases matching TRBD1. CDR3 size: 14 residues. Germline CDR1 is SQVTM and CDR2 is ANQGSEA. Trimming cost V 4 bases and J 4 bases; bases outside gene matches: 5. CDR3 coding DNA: TGCAGCGTTGTAGGACAGGGGCAATACAATGAGCAGTTCTTC. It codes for CSVVGQGQYNEQFF.

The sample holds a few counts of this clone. The CDR3 nucleotides are TGCGCCAGCAGCCCCGAGGAGGGGGGGTTCTACGAGCAGTACTTC. This translates into CASSPEEGGFYEQYF. The chain links TRBV5-1 to TRBJ2-7; tentatively, D is TRBD2 (7 bases). The ends were cut back, 4 bases at V and 3 bases at J, with 17 bases in the middle. Germline V gene data show CDR1 as SGHRS and CDR2 as YFSETQ. CDR3 size: 15 residues.

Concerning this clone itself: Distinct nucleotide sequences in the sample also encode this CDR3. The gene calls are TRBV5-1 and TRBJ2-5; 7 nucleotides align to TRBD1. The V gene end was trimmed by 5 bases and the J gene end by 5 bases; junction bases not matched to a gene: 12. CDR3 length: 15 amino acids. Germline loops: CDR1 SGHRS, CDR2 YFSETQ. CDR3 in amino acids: CASRGTTTGRETQYF. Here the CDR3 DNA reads TGCGCCAGCAGGGGCACTACGACAGGGCGGGAGACCCAGTACTTC.

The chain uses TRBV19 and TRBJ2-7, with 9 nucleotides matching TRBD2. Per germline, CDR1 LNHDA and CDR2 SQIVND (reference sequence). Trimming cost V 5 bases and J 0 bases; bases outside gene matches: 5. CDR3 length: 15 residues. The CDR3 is CASSPSGGRSYEQYF. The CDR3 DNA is TGTGCCAGTAGTCCCAGCGGGGGGCGCTCCTACGAGCAGTACTTC.

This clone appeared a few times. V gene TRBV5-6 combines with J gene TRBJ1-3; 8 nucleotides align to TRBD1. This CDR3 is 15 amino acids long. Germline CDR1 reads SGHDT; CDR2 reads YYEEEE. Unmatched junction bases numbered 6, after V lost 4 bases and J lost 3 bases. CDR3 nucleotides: TGTGCCAGCAGCAGTGGGACAGGAGTTGGAAACACCATATATTTT. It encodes CASSSGTGVGNTIYF.

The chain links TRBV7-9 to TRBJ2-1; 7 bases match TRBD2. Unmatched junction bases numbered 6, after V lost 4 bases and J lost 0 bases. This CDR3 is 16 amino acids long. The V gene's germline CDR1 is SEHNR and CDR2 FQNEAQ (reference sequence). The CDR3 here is CASSSGGWSSYNEQFF. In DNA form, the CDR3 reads TGTGCCAGCAGCTCCGGGGGGTGGAGCTCCTACAATGAGCAGTTCTTC.

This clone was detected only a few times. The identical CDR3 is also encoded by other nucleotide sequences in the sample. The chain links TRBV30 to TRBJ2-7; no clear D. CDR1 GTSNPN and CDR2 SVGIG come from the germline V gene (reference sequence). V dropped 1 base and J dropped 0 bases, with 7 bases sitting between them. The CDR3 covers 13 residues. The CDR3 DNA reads TGTGCCTGGAGTGGTGACAACTCCTACGAGCAGTACTTC. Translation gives CAWSGDNSYEQYF.

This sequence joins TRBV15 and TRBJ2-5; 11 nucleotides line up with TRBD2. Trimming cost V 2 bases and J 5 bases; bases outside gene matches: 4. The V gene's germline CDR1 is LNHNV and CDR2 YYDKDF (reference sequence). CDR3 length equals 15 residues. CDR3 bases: TGTGCCACCAGCAGAACCACTAGCGGGAGTGAGACCCAGTACTTC. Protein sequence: CATSRTTSGSETQYF. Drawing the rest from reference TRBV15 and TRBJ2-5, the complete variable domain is DAMVIQNPRYQVTQFGKPVTLSCSQTLNHNVMYWYQQKSSQAPKLLFHYYDKDFNNEADTPDNFQSRRPNTSFCFLDIRSPGLGDTAMYLCATSRTTSGSETQYFGPGTRLLVL.

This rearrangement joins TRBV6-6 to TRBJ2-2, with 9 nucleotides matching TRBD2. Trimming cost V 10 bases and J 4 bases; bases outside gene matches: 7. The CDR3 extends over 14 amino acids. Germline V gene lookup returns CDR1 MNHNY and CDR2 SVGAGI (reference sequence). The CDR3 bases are TGTGCCATCCGCGGGGGGGCCGTCACCGGGGAGCTGTTTTTT. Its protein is CAIRGGAVTGELFF.